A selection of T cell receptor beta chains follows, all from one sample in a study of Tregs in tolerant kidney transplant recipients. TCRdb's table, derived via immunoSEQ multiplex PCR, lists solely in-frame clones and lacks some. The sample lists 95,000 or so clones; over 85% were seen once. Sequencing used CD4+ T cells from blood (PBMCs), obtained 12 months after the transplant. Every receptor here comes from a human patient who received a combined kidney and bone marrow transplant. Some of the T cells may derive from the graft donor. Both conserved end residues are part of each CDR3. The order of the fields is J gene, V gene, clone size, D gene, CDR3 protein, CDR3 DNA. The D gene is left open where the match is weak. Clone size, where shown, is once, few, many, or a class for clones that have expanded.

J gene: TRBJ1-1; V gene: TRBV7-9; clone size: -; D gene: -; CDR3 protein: CASSIMDKVGTEAFF; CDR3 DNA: TGTGCCAGCAGCATCATGGACAAAGTTGGGACTGAAGCTTTCTTT
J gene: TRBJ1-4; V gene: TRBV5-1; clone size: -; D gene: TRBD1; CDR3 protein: CASSPGTGSEKLFF; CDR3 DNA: TGCGCCAGCAGCCCCGGGACAGGGAGCGAAAAACTGTTTTTT
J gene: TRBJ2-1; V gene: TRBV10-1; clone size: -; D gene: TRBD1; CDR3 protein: CASSEDRGLNEQFF; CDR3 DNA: TGCGCCAGCAGTGAAGACAGGGGGCTGAATGAGCAGTTCTTC
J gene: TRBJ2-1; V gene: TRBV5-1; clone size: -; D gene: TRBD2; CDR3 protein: CASSFVLAGAHEQFF; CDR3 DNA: TGCGCCAGCAGCTTTGTACTAGCGGGAGCGCATGAGCAGTTCTTC
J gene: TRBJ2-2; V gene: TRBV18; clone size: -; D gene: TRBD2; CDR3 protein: CASKLAGNAGELFF; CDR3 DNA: TGTGCCAGCAAACTAGCGGGGAATGCCGGGGAGCTGTTTTTT
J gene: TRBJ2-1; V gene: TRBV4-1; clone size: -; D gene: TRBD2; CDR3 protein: CASSQGRLAGGAYNEQFF; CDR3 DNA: TGCGCCAGCAGCCAAGGGAGACTAGCGGGAGGGGCTTACAATGAGCAGTTCTTC
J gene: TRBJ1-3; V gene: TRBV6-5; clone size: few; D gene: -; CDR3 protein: CASSQGSGNTIYF; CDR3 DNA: TGTGCCAGCAGCCAGGGCTCTGGAAACACCATATATTTT
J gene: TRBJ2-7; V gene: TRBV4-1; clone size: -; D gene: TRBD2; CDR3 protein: CASSQDGRVLYEQYF; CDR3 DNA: TGCGCCAGCAGCCAAGACGGGAGGGTGTTATACGAGCAGTACTTC
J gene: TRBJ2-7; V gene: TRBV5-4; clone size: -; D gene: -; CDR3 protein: CASTLGGASYEQYF; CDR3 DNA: TGTGCCAGCACCCTGGGCGGGGCCTCCTACGAGCAGTACTTC
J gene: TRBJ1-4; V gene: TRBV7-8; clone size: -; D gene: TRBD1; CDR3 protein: CASSLDRASTNEKLFF; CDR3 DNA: TGTGCCAGCAGCTTGGACAGGGCGTCAACTAATGAAAAACTGTTTTTT
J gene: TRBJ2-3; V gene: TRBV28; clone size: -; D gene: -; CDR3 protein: CASSPLTGRSGTDTQYF; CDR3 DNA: TGTGCCAGCAGCCCTCTGACAGGGAGGTCGGGCACAGATACGCAGTATTTT
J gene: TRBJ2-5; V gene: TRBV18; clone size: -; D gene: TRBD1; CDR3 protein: CASSPGQGLETQYF; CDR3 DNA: TGTGCCAGCTCGCCCGGACAGGGCCTGGAGACCCAGTACTTC
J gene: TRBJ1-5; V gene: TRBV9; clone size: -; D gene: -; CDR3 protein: CASSVGADSNQPQHF; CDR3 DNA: TGTGCCAGCAGCGTAGGAGCGGATAGCAATCAGCCCCAGCATTTT
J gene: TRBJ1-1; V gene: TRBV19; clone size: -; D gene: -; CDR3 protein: CASRGPGTEAFF; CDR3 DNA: TGTGCCAGTAGGGGGCCAGGGACTGAAGCTTTCTTT
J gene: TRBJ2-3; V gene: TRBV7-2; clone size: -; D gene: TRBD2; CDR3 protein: CASSLALGGLAGRTDTQYF; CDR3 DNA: TGTGCCAGCAGCTTAGCGCTAGGGGGACTAGCGGGCCGCACAGATACGCAGTATTTT
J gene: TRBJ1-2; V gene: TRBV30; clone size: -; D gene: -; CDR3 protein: CAWSVVHRNYGYTF; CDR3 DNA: TGTGCCTGGAGTGTAGTACACAGAAACTATGGCTACACCTTC
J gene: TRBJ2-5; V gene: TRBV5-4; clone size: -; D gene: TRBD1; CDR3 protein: CASSLALGQGEETQYF; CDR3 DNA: TGTGCCAGCAGCTTGGCCTTGGGACAGGGCGAAGAGACCCAGTACTTC
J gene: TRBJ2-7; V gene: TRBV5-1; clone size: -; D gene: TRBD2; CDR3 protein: CASSLGLAGGIYEQYF; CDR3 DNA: TGCGCCAGCAGCTTGGGACTAGCGGGGGGGATTTACGAGCAGTACTTC
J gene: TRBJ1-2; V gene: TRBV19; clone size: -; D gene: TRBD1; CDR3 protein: CASSIVGGPLNYGYTF; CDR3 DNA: TGTGCCAGTAGTATAGTAGGGGGCCCGCTCAACTATGGCTACACCTTC
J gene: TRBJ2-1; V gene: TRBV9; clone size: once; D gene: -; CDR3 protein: CASSVEARLVDNEQFF; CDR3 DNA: TGTGCCAGCAGCGTAGAAGCCCGGCTAGTTGACAATGAGCAGTTCTTC
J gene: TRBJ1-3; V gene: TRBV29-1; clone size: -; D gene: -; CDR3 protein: CSVLRGNTIYF; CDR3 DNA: TGCAGCGTTCTCAGGGGAAACACCATATATTTT
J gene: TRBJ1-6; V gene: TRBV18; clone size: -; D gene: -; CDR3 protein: CASSPAEGVISPLHF; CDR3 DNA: TGTGCCAGCTCACCGGCTGAGGGGGTAATTTCACCCCTCCACTTT
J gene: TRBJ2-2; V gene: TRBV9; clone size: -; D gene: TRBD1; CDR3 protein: CASSVRTGNTGELFF; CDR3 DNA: TGTGCCAGCAGCGTTCGGACAGGGAACACCGGGGAGCTGTTTTTT
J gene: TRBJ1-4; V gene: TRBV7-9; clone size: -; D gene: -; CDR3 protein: CASSRRTGIEKLFF; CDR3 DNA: TGTGCCAGCAGTCGAAGGACGGGAATTGAAAAACTGTTTTTT
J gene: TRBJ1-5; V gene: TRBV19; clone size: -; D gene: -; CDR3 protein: CASSTGQTLPQHF; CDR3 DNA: TGTGCCAGTAGTACTGGACAGACCCTGCCCCAGCATTTT
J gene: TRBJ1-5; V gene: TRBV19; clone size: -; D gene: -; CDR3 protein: CASSIREAGRPQHF; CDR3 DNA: TGTGCCAGTAGTATTCGGGAAGCCGGGAGGCCCCAGCATTTT
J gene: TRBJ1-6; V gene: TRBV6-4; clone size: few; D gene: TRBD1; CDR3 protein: CASRGQGDSPLHF; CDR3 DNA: TGTGCCAGCAGGGGACAGGGGGATTCACCCCTCCACTTT
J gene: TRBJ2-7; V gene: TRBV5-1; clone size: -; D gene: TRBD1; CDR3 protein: CASSLGQGAYEQYF; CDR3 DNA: TGCGCCAGCAGCTTGGGACAGGGGGCCTACGAGCAGTACTTC
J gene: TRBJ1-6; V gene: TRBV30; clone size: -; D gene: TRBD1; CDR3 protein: CAWTGKQGAGNSPLHF; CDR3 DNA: TGTGCCTGGACGGGTAAACAGGGGGCCGGCAATTCACCCCTCCACTTT
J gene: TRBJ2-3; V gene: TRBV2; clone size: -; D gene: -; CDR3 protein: CASRGAATGADTQYF; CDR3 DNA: TGTGCCAGCAGAGGGGCGGCAACGGGCGCAGATACGCAGTATTTT
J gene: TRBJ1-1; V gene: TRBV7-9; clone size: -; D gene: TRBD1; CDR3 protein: CASSFSGTGAYTEAFF; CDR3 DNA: TGTGCCAGCAGCTTTAGTGGGACAGGGGCGTATACTGAAGCTTTCTTT
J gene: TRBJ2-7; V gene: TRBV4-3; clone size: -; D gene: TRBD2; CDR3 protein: CASSQDRGGSGREQYF; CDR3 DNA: TGCGCCAGCAGCCAAGATCGGGGGGGAAGTGGGAGGGAGCAGTACTTC
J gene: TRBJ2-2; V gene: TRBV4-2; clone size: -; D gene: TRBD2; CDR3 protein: CASSPLTSGQSNTGELFF; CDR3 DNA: TGTGCCAGCAGCCCCCTGACTAGCGGGCAATCGAACACCGGGGAGCTGTTTTTT
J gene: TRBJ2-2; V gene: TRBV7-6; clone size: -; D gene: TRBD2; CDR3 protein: CASSIAGAPRTGELFF; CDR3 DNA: TGTGCCAGCAGTATAGCGGGGGCTCCGCGCACCGGGGAGCTGTTTTTT
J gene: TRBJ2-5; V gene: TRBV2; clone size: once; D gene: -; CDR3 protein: CASSFYRQETQYF; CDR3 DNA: TGTGCCAGCAGTTTTTATAGACAAGAGACCCAGTACTTC
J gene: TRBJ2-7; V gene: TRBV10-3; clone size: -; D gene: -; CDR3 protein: CAISEYESQYF; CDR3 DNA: TGTGCCATCAGTGAGTATGAGTCGCAGTACTTC